This T cell receptor (beta chain) was sequenced for a study of T cell changes during pregnancy in multiple sclerosis. The assay was immunoSEQ multiplex PCR, and TCRdb's table has in-frame clones only and misses some. Counted here are tens of thousands of clones, 88% occurring once; the ten biggest clones make up approximately 1.7%. V lost 3 bases, J lost 2 bases, and 7 bases stayed unmatched. Germline V lookup: CDR1 SGHNT, CDR2 YYREEE (reference sequence). This CDR3 spans 16 amino acids. This TCR came from a female donor with multiple sclerosis, enrolled in a pregnancy study. The rearrangement joins TRBV5-4 to TRBJ2-3; 9 bases align to TRBD2. This specimen was peripheral blood, taken in the first trimester of pregnancy. CDR3 sequence: CASSSRTSGSTDTQYF. CDR3 DNA: TGTGCCAGCAGCTCGAGAACTAGCGGGTCCACAGATACGCAGTATTTT.